This is a list of T cell receptor beta chains from one sample in a study of OX40 agonist ivuxolimab in advanced cancers. Sequencing used immunoSEQ multiplex PCR; TCRdb keeps in-frame clones, though not all of them. The table lists 55,000 to 75,000 clones, less than 85% of them singletons, with under 4.5% in the top ten. The specimen was CD4+ or CD8+ T cells sorted from blood, collected in a trial of the OX40 agonist ivuxolimab. Every receptor here comes from an adult with an advanced solid tumor such as melanoma, head and neck, liver or kidney cancer. The CDR3 runs from the conserved cysteine through the conserved F or W. A D gene is named only where the DNA matches it firmly. Clone size is shown for a subset of rows, as once, few, many or a class of expanded clone.

V: TRBV6-4; length: 16; size: NA; J: TRBJ2-3; D: TRBD2; CDR3: CASSPLGGGATDTQYF; DNA: TGTGCCAGCAGTCCCCTTGGCGGGGGGGCCACAGATACGCAGTATTTT
V: TRBV15; length: 13; size: NA; J: TRBJ2-7; D: NA; CDR3: CATSREGRGEQYF; DNA: TGTGCCACCAGCAGAGAGGGGAGAGGCGAGCAGTACTTC
V: TRBV7-8; length: 16; size: NA; J: TRBJ1-3; D: NA; CDR3: CASSLGDSISGNTIYF; DNA: TGTGCCAGCAGCTTAGGTGACTCTATCTCTGGAAACACCATATATTTT
V: TRBV4-1; length: 15; size: once; J: TRBJ2-3; D: NA; CDR3: CASSQVGGDTDTQYF; DNA: TGCGCCAGCAGCCAAGTAGGAGGGGACACAGATACGCAGTATTTT
V: TRBV4-1; length: 16; size: NA; J: TRBJ2-3; D: NA; CDR3: CASSQATGQRTDTQYF; DNA: TGCGCCAGCAGCCAGGCTACGGGACAACGCACAGATACGCAGTATTTT
V: TRBV6-6; length: 13; size: NA; J: TRBJ2-7; D: TRBD1; CDR3: CASSYFTGGEQYF; DNA: TGTGCCAGCAGTTACTTTACAGGGGGAGAGCAGTACTTC
V: TRBV5-4; length: 13; size: NA; J: TRBJ2-2; D: NA; CDR3: CASSLPYTEELFF; DNA: TGTGCCAGCAGCTTGCCTTACACCGAGGAGCTGTTTTTT
V: TRBV7-6; length: 15; size: NA; J: TRBJ1-6; D: NA; CDR3: CASSFEGSYNSPLHF; DNA: TGTGCCAGCAGCTTTGAGGGATCCTATAATTCACCCCTCCACTTT
V: TRBV5-4; length: 12; size: NA; J: TRBJ2-3; D: NA; CDR3: CASSLTARTQYF; DNA: TGTGCCAGCAGCTTGACAGCGAGGACGCAGTATTTT
V: TRBV28; length: 17; size: NA; J: TRBJ1-5; D: NA; CDR3: CASSQPRDGRSNQPQHF; DNA: TGTGCCAGCAGCCAGCCAAGGGACGGAAGAAGCAATCAGCCCCAGCATTTT
V: TRBV20-1; length: 11; size: NA; J: TRBJ2-1; D: TRBD2; CDR3: CSARWGGEQFF; DNA: TGCAGTGCTAGGTGGGGGGGTGAGCAGTTCTTC
V: TRBV6-5; length: 14; size: once; J: TRBJ2-7; D: TRBD1; CDR3: CASSYRTGGYEQYF; DNA: TGTGCCAGCAGTTACAGGACAGGGGGCTACGAGCAGTACTTC
V: TRBV5-4; length: 15; size: once; J: TRBJ2-7; D: TRBD2; CDR3: CASSLTGGSSYEQYF; DNA: TGTGCCAGCAGCTTGACGGGAGGATCCTCCTACGAGCAGTACTTC
V: TRBV6-6; length: 14; size: NA; J: TRBJ1-5; D: TRBD1; CDR3: CASSSRTGGQPQHF; DNA: TGTGCCAGCAGTTCCCGGACAGGGGGTCAGCCCCAGCATTTT
V: TRBV5-4; length: 15; size: NA; J: TRBJ1-3; D: TRBD1; CDR3: CASSPQGGQRDTIYF; DNA: TGTGCCAGCAGCCCCCAAGGGGGCCAAAGGGACACCATATATTTT
V: TRBV5-1; length: 16; size: NA; J: TRBJ2-2; D: NA; CDR3: CASSSSLITPGGELFF; DNA: TGCGCCAGCAGCTCCTCGTTGATAACACCGGGAGGGGAGCTGTTTTTT
V: TRBV5-8; length: 16; size: NA; J: TRBJ2-3; D: TRBD1; CDR3: CASNRGTGAYTDTQYF; DNA: TGTGCCAGCAACCGGGGGACAGGGGCATACACAGATACGCAGTATTTT
V: TRBV7-9; length: 15; size: NA; J: TRBJ2-7; D: TRBD1; CDR3: CASSYGQGGAYEQYF; DNA: TGTGCCAGCAGCTACGGACAGGGAGGCGCCTACGAGCAGTACTTC
V: TRBV27; length: 14; size: NA; J: TRBJ2-6; D: NA; CDR3: CASSLGGGSNVLTF; DNA: TGTGCCAGCAGTTTAGGTGGGGGCTCCAACGTCCTGACTTTC
V: TRBV5-1; length: 18; size: once; J: TRBJ1-6; D: NA; CDR3: CASSREPPVSSYNSPLHF; DNA: TGCGCCAGCAGCAGGGAGCCCCCCGTTAGCTCCTATAATTCACCCCTCCACTTT
V: TRBV5-1; length: 15; size: NA; J: TRBJ1-5; D: NA; CDR3: CASSLAGVGNQPQHF; DNA: TGCGCCAGCAGCTTGGCCGGGGTAGGCAATCAGCCCCAGCATTTT
V: TRBV2; length: 15; size: few; J: TRBJ2-4; D: NA; CDR3: CASKGQVLAKNIQYF; DNA: TGTGCCAGTAAGGGCCAGGTCCTAGCCAAAAACATTCAGTACTTC
V: TRBV14; length: 15; size: NA; J: TRBJ1-3; D: TRBD1; CDR3: CASSQGQGDGNTIYF; DNA: TGTGCCAGCAGCCAAGGCCAGGGGGATGGAAACACCATATATTTT
V: TRBV5-1; length: 12; size: NA; J: TRBJ2-7; D: NA; CDR3: CASSLAHDEQYF; DNA: TGCGCCAGCAGCTTGGCCCACGACGAGCAGTACTTC
V: TRBV9; length: 15; size: NA; J: TRBJ2-1; D: TRBD1; CDR3: CASSAGTGPWNEQFF; DNA: TGTGCCAGCAGCGCCGGGACAGGGCCCTGGAATGAGCAGTTCTTC
V: TRBV9; length: 18; size: NA; J: TRBJ2-2; D: NA; CDR3: CASSERVDSEPNTGELFF; DNA: TGTGCCAGCAGCGAGCGGGTTGACAGCGAACCTAACACCGGGGAGCTGTTTTTT
V: TRBV18; length: 18; size: once; J: TRBJ1-2; D: TRBD1; CDR3: CASSPLSLPGQGTTGYIF; DNA: TGTGCCAGCTCACCACTGAGTCTGCCTGGACAGGGAACTACTGGCTACATCTTC
V: TRBV28; length: 15; size: once; J: TRBJ1-2; D: NA; CDR3: CASSGQVGPARGYTF; DNA: TGTGCCAGCAGTGGTCAGGTGGGCCCTGCTAGGGGCTACACCTTC
V: TRBV2; length: 15; size: NA; J: TRBJ2-2; D: NA; CDR3: CASSDRRANTGELFF; DNA: TGTGCCAGCAGTGACAGGAGAGCGAACACCGGGGAGCTGTTTTTT
V: TRBV10-3; length: 15; size: NA; J: TRBJ2-2; D: NA; CDR3: CAISGTTGNTGELFF; DNA: TGTGCCATCAGTGGTACGACGGGGAACACCGGGGAGCTGTTTTTT
V: TRBV7-2; length: 13; size: NA; J: TRBJ2-7; D: TRBD1; CDR3: CASSPDRGYEQYF; DNA: TGTGCCAGCAGCCCGGACAGGGGATACGAGCAGTACTTC
V: TRBV7-3; length: 16; size: NA; J: TRBJ2-1; D: NA; CDR3: CASSLRRQGRNNEQFF; DNA: TGTGCCAGCAGCTTAAGGCGGCAGGGGAGGAACAATGAGCAGTTCTTC
V: TRBV6-1; length: 15; size: NA; J: TRBJ2-7; D: TRBD2; CDR3: CASSVGGTSGYEQYF; DNA: TGTGCCAGCAGTGTTGGAGGGACTAGCGGCTACGAGCAGTACTTC
V: TRBV5-6; length: 18; size: once; J: TRBJ1-5; D: TRBD1; CDR3: CASSMTGPGVRGNQPQHF; DNA: TGTGCCAGCAGCATGACAGGGCCTGGAGTAAGGGGCAATCAGCCCCAGCATTTT
V: TRBV14; length: 13; size: NA; J: TRBJ2-2; D: NA; CDR3: CASSQVPTGELFF; DNA: TGTGCCAGCAGCCAAGTCCCAACCGGGGAGCTGTTTTTT
V: TRBV28; length: 14; size: once; J: TRBJ2-7; D: NA; CDR3: CASRDNGYSYEQYF; DNA: TGTGCCAGCAGAGATAACGGGTACTCCTACGAGCAGTACTTC
V: TRBV27; length: 14; size: NA; J: TRBJ2-6; D: NA; CDR3: CASSLSFGANVLTF; DNA: TGTGCCAGCAGTTTATCGTTCGGGGCCAACGTCCTGACTTTC
V: TRBV5-8; length: 20; size: NA; J: TRBJ2-1; D: TRBD2; CDR3: CASSTGPQGLVREPHNEQFF; DNA: TGTGCCAGCAGCACGGGACCGCAGGGACTAGTGCGGGAGCCCCACAATGAGCAGTTCTTC
V: TRBV5-1; length: 14; size: NA; J: TRBJ2-5; D: NA; CDR3: CASSPTGGQETQYF; DNA: TGCGCCAGCAGTCCGACCGGGGGCCAAGAGACCCAGTACTTC
V: TRBV10-3; length: 12; size: NA; J: TRBJ2-7; D: NA; CDR3: CAISESTYEQYF; DNA: TGTGCCATCAGTGAGTCGACCTACGAGCAGTACTTC
V: TRBV5-1; length: 14; size: NA; J: TRBJ1-5; D: TRBD1; CDR3: CASSLGQGEGPQHF; DNA: TGCGCCAGCAGCTTGGGACAGGGCGAAGGGCCCCAGCATTTT
V: TRBV5-1; length: 15; size: NA; J: TRBJ1-3; D: NA; CDR3: CASSFSGGSGNTIYF; DNA: TGCGCCAGCAGCTTTTCCGGTGGCTCTGGAAACACCATATATTTT
V: TRBV27; length: 14; size: NA; J: TRBJ2-7; D: NA; CDR3: CASSSRAGNYEQYF; DNA: TGTGCCAGCAGTTCGAGGGCAGGGAACTACGAGCAGTACTTC
V: TRBV5-1; length: 11; size: NA; J: TRBJ2-5; D: NA; CDR3: CASSSKETQYF; DNA: TGCGCCAGCAGCTCTAAAGAGACCCAGTACTTC
V: TRBV19; length: 13; size: few; J: TRBJ2-7; D: NA; CDR3: CASSIADSYEQYF; DNA: TGTGCCAGTAGTATCGCGGATTCCTACGAGCAGTACTTC
V: TRBV2; length: 16; size: once; J: TRBJ2-1; D: TRBD2; CDR3: CASKITSGALNNEQFF; DNA: TGTGCCAGCAAGATTACTAGCGGGGCCCTAAACAATGAGCAGTTCTTC
V: TRBV28; length: 13; size: NA; J: TRBJ1-1; D: NA; CDR3: CASSFTGNTEAFF; DNA: TGTGCCAGCAGCTTTACGGGGAACACTGAAGCTTTCTTT
V: TRBV25-1; length: 14; size: NA; J: TRBJ1-6; D: NA; CDR3: CASRATGTHSPLHF; DNA: TGTGCCAGCAGAGCCACAGGGACCCATTCACCCCTCCACTTT
V: TRBV7-3; length: 14; size: NA; J: TRBJ2-3; D: NA; CDR3: CASSSSLGSDTQYF; DNA: TGTGCCAGCAGCTCCTCACTAGGGTCAGATACGCAGTATTTT
V: TRBV5-1; length: 16; size: NA; J: TRBJ1-2; D: NA; CDR3: CASSLAGTVANYGYTF; DNA: TGCGCCAGCAGCTTGGCCGGGACGGTCGCTAACTATGGCTACACCTTC
V: TRBV15; length: 16; size: NA; J: TRBJ2-4; D: NA; CDR3: CATSTTAGLAKNIQYF; DNA: TGTGCCACCAGCACCACCGCGGGGCTAGCCAAAAACATTCAGTACTTC
V: TRBV7-3; length: 12; size: NA; J: TRBJ2-1; D: NA; CDR3: CASSPTWGEQFF; DNA: TGTGCCAGCAGCCCCACCTGGGGGGAGCAGTTCTTC
V: TRBV27; length: 16; size: NA; J: TRBJ2-1; D: NA; CDR3: CASSLSRGGEVNEQFF; DNA: TGTGCCAGCAGTTTATCGAGGGGGGGCGAGGTCAATGAGCAGTTCTTC
V: TRBV28; length: 13; size: NA; J: TRBJ1-1; D: NA; CDR3: CASSLVSNTEAFF; DNA: TGTGCCAGCAGTTTAGTCTCGAACACTGAAGCTTTCTTT